This T cell receptor (beta chain) appears in the sequencing data of a study of T cell repertoires in cytomegalovirus infection. Study at large: CMV infection together with matching HLA type was indicated by public TCR beta signatures.

TCRdb independently ran MiXCR on the reads; one entry per CDR3 protein. The data hold 740,000 or so distinct CDR3 sequences, with about a third observed a single time. Findings and caveats of the study: Across the ex vivo response, the dominant clonotypes were HLA-C-restricted CMV-specific TCR beta clonotypes. Public TCR beta family frequency separated CMV-and-HLA carriers, including in an independent cohort.

A word on this clonotype: Its antigen is still unknown.

The CDR3 is made up of 14 amino acids. Germline-derived CDR1 and CDR2 are SNHLY and FYNNEI. Trimming removed 6 bases from V and 6 bases from J; junction bases left unmatched: 9. The chain links TRBV2 to TRBJ2-3; 7 positions match TRBD2. Sequenced material: PBMCs. The TCR was taken from a human donor in good health (CMV status not recorded). Some clones in this sample may be carry-over from other donors' samples. CDR3 sequence (DNA): TGTGCCAGCAGCACGAGGAGCGGGGTTGATACGCAGTATTTT. Translation gives CASSTRSGVDTQYF.